Following are 18 T cell receptor beta chains from one sample sequenced in a study of neurological immune-mediated disorders. TCRdb independently ran MiXCR on the 5' RACE reads; one entry per CDR3 protein. The sample holds 70,000 or so distinct CDR3 sequences, about 3% seen once. Sequencing input: PBMCs. The receptors here all came from a woman aged 50 to 60 with multiple sclerosis.

This clonotype showed up many times. The chain combines TRBV10-2 with TRBJ2-2, with 7 bases aligning to TRBD1. The trim removed 6 bases at V and 7 bases at J, leaving 8 bases unmatched. The CDR3 runs 14 residues. Germline lookup yields CDR1 WSHSY and CDR2 SAAADI. CDR3 nucleotide sequence: TGCGCCAGCAGACTCGAAGGGACAGTCGGGGAGCTGTTTTTT. This codes for CASRLEGTVGELFF.

Ten or more counts support this clonotype. V gene TRBV5-1 combines with J gene TRBJ1-1; D gene ambiguous. Germline V lookup: CDR1 SGHRS, CDR2 YFSETQ. Trimming took 1 base from V and 3 from J, leaving 13 bases between them. The CDR3 contains 15 residues. The CDR3 region is CASSLFGKRDTEAFF. CDR3 DNA sequence: TGCGCCAGCAGCTTGTTCGGGAAGAGGGACACTGAAGCTTTCTTT.

The sample holds many counts of this clonotype. The V gene is TRBV6-2 or TRBV6-3, the J gene TRBJ2-3; D remains ambiguous. Germline values: CDR1 MNHEY, CDR2 SVGEGT. V dropped 5 bases and J dropped 5 bases, with 14 bases sitting between them. CDR3 length: 14 amino acids. The CDR3 DNA sequence: TGTGCCAGCAGTCCGGGCCGATTAGGAGATACGCAGTATTTT. This translates into CASSPGRLGDTQYF.

This clonotype was seen many times. The chain recombines TRBV4-2 with TRBJ2-3; 7 positions agree with TRBD2. Germline CDR1 reads LGHNA; CDR2 reads YNFKEQ. With 4 bases clipped from V and 4 bases from J, the junction kept 8 bases outside the gene matches. The CDR3 spans 15 residues. The CDR3 region has the DNA TGTGCCAGCAGCCGCACCGGGACTACCTCAGATACGCAGTATTTT. Its protein is CASSRTGTTSDTQYF.

This clonotype was counted many times. The gene calls are TRBV20-1 and TRBJ2-3; D tentatively reads TRBD1 or TRBD2 (5 bases each). Trimming left V 7 bases short and J 2 bases short, with 10 bases between. Germline CDR1 and CDR2: DFQATT and SNEGSKA (reference sequence). This CDR3 region has 12 residues. This CDR3 reads CSVPGTTDTQYF. The CDR3 region has the DNA TGCAGTGTCCCGGGGACCACAGATACGCAGTATTTT.

This clonotype was seen many times. The J gene is TRBJ1-4, the V gene TRBV29-1; D is uncertain. Looked up from germline, CDR1 is SQVTM and CDR2 is ANQGSEA. The CDR3 contains 11 residues. V was cut by 4 bases and J by 8 bases, with 8 bases left in between. For the CDR3, the DNA is TGCAGCGTTGGAGGAGAGGAAAAACTGTTTTTT. The encoded protein is CSVGGEEKLFF.

This clonotype has a count of ten or more. The V gene is TRBV24-1, the J gene TRBJ2-1; the match to TRBD2 covers 10 bases. Germline trimming cut 3 bases from V and 0 bases from J; bases unmatched to any gene: 1. Germline CDR1 and CDR2: KGHDR and SFDVKD. The CDR3 has 16 amino acids. Here the CDR3 DNA reads TGTGCCACCAGTGATCCTAGCGGGAGCTCCTACAATGAGCAGTTCTTC. Translating it yields CATSDPSGSSYNEQFF.

This clonotype was recorded many times. The rearrangement uses TRBV5-1 and TRBJ2-5; D call uncertain. CDR1 and CDR2 from the germline V gene are SGHRS and YFSETQ. There are 13 residues in the CDR3. The V end was cut by 4 bases, the J end by 1 base, with 8 bases between. CDR3 loop: CASSGRSQETQYF. CDR3 in DNA: TGCGCCAGCAGCGGGCGGAGCCAAGAGACCCAGTACTTC.

This clonotype showed up many times. V gene TRBV7-9 combines with J gene TRBJ2-4, with 7 bases aligning to TRBD2. The CDR3 sequence is 16 residues long. Germline loops: CDR1 SEHNR, CDR2 FQNEAQ (reference sequence). V shed 5 bases and J 3 bases; nucleotides not matched to a gene: 10. The CDR3 DNA follows: TGTGCCAGCAGCCCAGGTGGGGGGGAGGACAAAAACATTCAGTACTTC. Amino acids: CASSPGGGEDKNIQYF.

This clonotype was seen ten or more times. This sequence joins TRBV5-1 and TRBJ2-1; unclear D gene. Per germline, CDR1 SGHRS and CDR2 YFSETQ. With 0 bases removed from V and 5 bases from J, the gap between germline ends came to 12 bases. The CDR3 has 15 amino acids. The CDR3 is CASSLVGSLDNEQFF. The CDR3 nucleotides are TGCGCCAGCAGCTTGGTTGGCAGCTTAGACAATGAGCAGTTCTTC.

This clonotype was counted many times. The chain couples TRBV7-8 to TRBJ1-1, with a tentative D call TRBD1 (5 bases). Germline V lookup: CDR1 SGHVS, CDR2 FQNEAQ. V lost 3 bases and J 3 bases, leaving 8 bases between the germline ends. CDR3 length: 13 residues. The CDR3 DNA reads TGTGCCAGCAGCTTCCCGGGGGACACTGAAGCTTTCTTT. Translated: CASSFPGDTEAFF.

The sample holds many counts of this clonotype. This chain uses TRBV7-8 with TRBJ2-7; D remains unclear. This CDR3 is 15 amino acids long. From germline, CDR1 is SGHVS and CDR2 FQNEAQ. V was trimmed by 1 base and J by 2 bases, leaving 12 bases between them. The CDR3 loop reads CASSLGRSAAYEQYF. CDR3 in DNA: TGTGCCAGCAGCTTAGGGCGGTCGGCCGCCTACGAGCAGTACTTC.

Here the CDR3 DNA reads TGTGCCAGCATGTCATGGGGAGATACGCAGTATTTT. Residues: CASMSWGDTQYF. The chain is built from TRBV25-1 and TRBJ2-3; no firm D call. V lost 7 bases to trimming and J lost 5 bases, with 10 bases between them. Germline CDR1 reads MGHDK; CDR2 reads SYGVNS. The CDR3 extends over 12 amino acids.

V usage is TRBV18 and J usage is TRBJ2-1; the D is unclear. Germline-derived CDR1 and CDR2 are KGHSH and LQKENI. The V end lost 4 bases, the J end lost 3 bases, and 13 bases lay between the germline ends. The CDR3 is 15 amino acids. This CDR3 is CASSHDGFGYNEQFF. The CDR3 DNA follows: TGTGCCAGCTCACACGACGGATTCGGCTACAATGAGCAGTTCTTC. Full variable domain (missing parts from reference TRBV18 and TRBJ2-1): NAGVMQNPRHLVRRRGQEARLRCSPMKGHSHVYWYRQLPEEGLKFMVYLQKENIIDESGMPKERFSAEFPKEGPSILRIQQVVRGDSAAYFCASSHDGFGYNEQFFGPGTRLTVL.

In its sample, this clonotype was seen many times. V usage is TRBV3-1 and J usage is TRBJ2-7; TRBD2 agrees at 16 bases. The CDR3 contains 18 residues. The ends lost 0 bases at V and 1 base at J; junction bases unmatched: 3. Germline-derived CDR1 and CDR2 are LGHDT and YNNKEL (reference sequence). The CDR3 protein is CASSQEGTSGRVSYEQYF. CDR3 DNA sequence: TGTGCCAGCAGCCAAGAAGGGACTAGCGGGAGGGTGTCCTACGAGCAGTACTTC.

Details on this clonotype: A read error may explain this, as a much larger clone is one base away. The genes are TRBV3-1 and TRBJ1-5, with D possibly matching TRBD1 (5 bases). CDR3 length: 15 amino acids. Germline assignment: CDR1 LGHDT and CDR2 YNNKEL (reference sequence). CDR3 sequence (DNA): TGTGCCAGCAGCCTAGACCCGGGGGGAAATCAGCCCCAGAATTTT. Residues: CASSLDPGGNQPQNF. Variable domain in full (rest from reference TRBV3-1 and TRBJ1-5): DTAVSQTPKYLVTQMGNDKSIKCEQNLGHDTMYWYKQDSKKFLKIMFSYNNKELIINETVPNRFSPKSPDKAHLNLHINSLELGDSAVYFCASSLDPGGNQPQNFGDGTRLSIL.

This clonotype came up many times. V gene TRBV21-1 combines with J gene TRBJ1-4; the table assigns TRBD1, which was not confirmed against the DNA. TRBV21-1 is a pseudogene. This CDR3 contains 15 residues. CDR3 amino acids: CASSNEQGPGEKLFF. DNA of the CDR3: TGTGCCAGCAGCAACGAACAGGGGCCGGGTGAAAAACTGTTTTTT.

In its sample, this clonotype was seen many times. This rearrangement joins TRBV5-1 to TRBJ2-1; 10 positions match TRBD2. The ends lost 7 bases at V and 8 bases at J; junction bases unmatched: 12. From germline, CDR1 is SGHRS and CDR2 YFSETQ. This CDR3 is 15 amino acids long. This chain's CDR3 is CASGNNVAGGHEQFF. For the CDR3, the DNA is TGCGCCAGCGGAAATAATGTAGCGGGAGGTCATGAGCAGTTCTTC.